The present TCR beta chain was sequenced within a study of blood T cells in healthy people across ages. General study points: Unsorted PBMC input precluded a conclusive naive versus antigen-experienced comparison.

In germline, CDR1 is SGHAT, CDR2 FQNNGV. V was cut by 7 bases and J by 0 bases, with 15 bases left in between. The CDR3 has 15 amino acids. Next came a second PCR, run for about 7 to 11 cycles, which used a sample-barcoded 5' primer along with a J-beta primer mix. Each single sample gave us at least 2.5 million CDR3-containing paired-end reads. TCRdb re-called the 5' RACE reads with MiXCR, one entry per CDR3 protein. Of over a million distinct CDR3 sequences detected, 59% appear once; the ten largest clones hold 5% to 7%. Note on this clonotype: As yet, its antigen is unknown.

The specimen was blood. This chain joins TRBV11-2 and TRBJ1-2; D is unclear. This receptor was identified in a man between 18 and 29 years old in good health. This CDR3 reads CASTFGAGANYGYTF. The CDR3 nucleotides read TGTGCCAGCACCTTTGGTGCAGGAGCTAACTATGGCTACACCTTC.